The present entry profiles one TCR beta chain with its context. Seattle participants joined during active infection and were tracked over time. This record belongs to a study of blood T cell repertoires in COVID-19. Looking at the study overall: Acute and convalescent COVID-19 samples came from the United States, Italy and Spain. PBMCs, B-cell-depleted T cells, or T cells provided the cDNA or gDNA that made up the material.

Authors' data handling: The authors estimated nucleated cell counts from reference gene primer amplification. Produced via immunoSEQ multiplex PCR; TCRdb's table is partial and in-frame only. V and J calls and clone size are copied from that table; D and trimming were computed from the DNA. Among under 300,000 clones, 80% to 90% were seen once, and the ten largest hold under 15%. Deletions cut 8 bases from V and 5 bases from J, with 19 bases between. The CDR3 spans 15 residues. Germline values: CDR1 MNHEY, CDR2 SVGAGI. The chain has TRBV6-5 and TRBJ1-5, with D possibly being TRBD1 (5 bases). The clonotype originates from a woman in her seventies with COVID-19, enrolled during active disease. Sample: peripheral blood. The CDR3: CASFMRQGGDQPQHF. Written as DNA, the CDR3 is TGTGCCAGCTTCATGAGGCAGGGCGGCGATCAGCCCCAGCATTTT.